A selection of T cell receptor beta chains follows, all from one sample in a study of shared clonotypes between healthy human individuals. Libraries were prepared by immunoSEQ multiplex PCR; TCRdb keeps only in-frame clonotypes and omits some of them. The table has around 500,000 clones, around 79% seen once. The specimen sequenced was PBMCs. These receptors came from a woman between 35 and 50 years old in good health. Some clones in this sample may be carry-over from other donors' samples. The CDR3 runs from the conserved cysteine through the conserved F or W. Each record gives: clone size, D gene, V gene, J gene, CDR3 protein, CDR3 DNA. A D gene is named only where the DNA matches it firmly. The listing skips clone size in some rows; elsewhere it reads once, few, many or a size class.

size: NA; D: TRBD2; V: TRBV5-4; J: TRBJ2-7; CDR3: CASSRGGRTSGYEQYF; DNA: TGTGCCAGCAGCCGGGGGGGTCGTACTAGCGGATACGAGCAGTACTTC
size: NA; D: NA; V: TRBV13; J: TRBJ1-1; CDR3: CASSFEAGWGSTEAFF; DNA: TGTGCCAGCAGCTTCGAGGCTGGTTGGGGGAGCACTGAAGCTTTCTTT
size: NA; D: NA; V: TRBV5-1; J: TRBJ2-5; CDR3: CASSLAPDRQETQYF; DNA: TGCGCCAGCAGCTTGGCCCCCGACAGACAAGAGACCCAGTACTTC
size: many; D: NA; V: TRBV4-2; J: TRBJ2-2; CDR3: CASSQARAGQNTGELFF; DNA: TGTGCCAGCAGCCAGGCACGGGCAGGACAGAATACCGGGGAGCTGTTTTTT
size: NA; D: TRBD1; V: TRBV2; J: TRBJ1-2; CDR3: CASSEKGDSLYGYTF; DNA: TGTGCCAGCAGTGAAAAGGGGGACAGCCTCTATGGCTACACCTTC
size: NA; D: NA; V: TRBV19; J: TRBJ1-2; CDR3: CASSKDFHYGYTF; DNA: TGTGCCAGTAGTAAGGACTTTCACTATGGCTACACCTTC
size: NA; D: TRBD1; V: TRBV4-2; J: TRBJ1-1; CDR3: CASSQDSGQGTEAFF; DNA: TGTGCCAGCAGCCAAGATTCCGGACAGGGCACTGAAGCTTTCTTT
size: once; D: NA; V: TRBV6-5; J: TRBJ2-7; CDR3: CASSSGSIAYEQYF; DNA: TGTGCCAGCAGTTCCGGTAGCATCGCCTACGAGCAGTACTTC
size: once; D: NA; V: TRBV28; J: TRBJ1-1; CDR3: CASSLFGAGRFIRSFF; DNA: TGTGCCAGCAGTTTATTTGGGGCAGGAAGGTTTATCCGGTCTTTCTTT
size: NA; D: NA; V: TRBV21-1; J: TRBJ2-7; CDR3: CASSGLAGPGSSYEQYF; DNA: TGTGCCAGCAGCGGACTAGCGGGCCCCGGGAGCTCCTACGAGCAGTACTTC
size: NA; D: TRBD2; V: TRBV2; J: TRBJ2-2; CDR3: CASRGSETGELFF; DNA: TGTGCCAGCCGCGGGAGTGAAACCGGGGAGCTGTTTTTT
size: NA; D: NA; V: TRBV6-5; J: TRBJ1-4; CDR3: CASTPRKSNEKLFF; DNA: TGTGCCAGCACTCCCCGAAAGTCTAATGAAAAACTGTTTTTT
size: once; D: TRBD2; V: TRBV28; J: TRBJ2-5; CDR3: CASSFPAGGKETQYF; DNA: TGTGCCAGCAGTTTTCCAGCGGGAGGAAAAGAGACCCAGTACTTC
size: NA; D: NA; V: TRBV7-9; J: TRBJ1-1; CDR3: CASSLERGTEAFF; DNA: TGTGCCAGCAGCTTAGAGAGGGGGACTGAAGCTTTCTTT
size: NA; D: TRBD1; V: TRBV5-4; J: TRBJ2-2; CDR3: CASTSGQPNTGELFF; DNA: TGTGCCAGCACTTCGGGACAGCCGAACACCGGGGAGCTGTTTTTT
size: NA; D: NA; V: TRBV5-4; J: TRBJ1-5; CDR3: CASSLDRNVQPQHF; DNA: TGTGCCAGCAGCTTGGACAGGAATGTTCAGCCCCAGCATTTT
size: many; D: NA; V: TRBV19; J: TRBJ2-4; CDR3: CASSQGGAKNIQYF; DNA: TGTGCCAGTAGTCAGGGTGGAGCAAAAAACATTCAGTACTTC
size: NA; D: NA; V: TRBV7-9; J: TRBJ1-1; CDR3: CASSLGNENTEAFF; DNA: TGTGCCAGCAGCTTAGGCAATGAGAACACTGAAGCTTTCTTT